The 28 T cell receptor beta chains presented below share a single source sample, sequenced in a study of cytomegalovirus exposure and HLA in healthy donors. The PCR contained 60 Vbeta and 13 Jbeta primers. Clones were read by immunoSEQ multiplex PCR, and TCRdb kept only the in-frame ones, dropping some. Of under 100,000 clones in the sample, less than 80% were seen once. Sequenced input: PBMCs. The receptors come from a human donor in good health.

The J gene is TRBJ1-2, the V gene TRBV10-2; weak D call: TRBD1 (6 bases). V shed 7 bases and J shed 4 bases, with 19 bases lying between them. Per the germline V gene, CDR1 is WSHSY and CDR2 is SAAADI. This CDR3 has 15 residues. This CDR3 reads CASTQFSGGGYGYTF. The CDR3 nucleotides are TGCGCCAGCACCCAATTTTCTGGGGGCGGCTATGGCTACACCTTC.

The chain carries TRBV5-1 and TRBJ2-7, with D perhaps matching TRBD1 (6 bases). The CDR3 is 16 residues long. V shed 0 bases and J shed 2 bases, with 15 bases lying between them. Germline CDR1 is SGHRS and CDR2 is YFSETQ. CDR3 amino acids: CASSLEGWDKAYEQYF. The CDR3 DNA follows: TGCGCCAGCAGCTTGGAGGGTTGGGACAAGGCCTACGAGCAGTACTTC.

This clone was seen more than once but under ten times. The chain couples TRBV7-2 to TRBJ2-4; 10 bases align to TRBD1. The CDR3 runs to 16 residues. With V trimmed by 5 bases and J by 0 bases, 4 bases remained unmatched. In germline, CDR1 is SGHTA, CDR2 FQGNSA. In DNA form, the CDR3 reads TGTGCCAGCAGCCGGACAGGGGGATTAGCCAAAAACATTCAGTACTTC. Its protein product is CASSRTGGLAKNIQYF.

The chain is built from TRBV9 and TRBJ2-1; tentative D call: TRBD2 (6 bases). CDR1 is SGDLS and CDR2 is YYNGEE in the germline V gene. There are 15 residues in the CDR3. Deletions cut 3 bases from V and 7 bases from J, with 17 bases between. The CDR3 spells CASSGGTGDGNEQFF. DNA of the CDR3: TGTGCCAGCAGCGGTGGGACGGGAGACGGGAATGAGCAGTTCTTC.

This sequence joins TRBV29-1 and TRBJ2-1; TRBD2 aligns across 8 bases. Germline assignment: CDR1 SQVTM and CDR2 ANQGSEA. The CDR3 loop spans 13 amino acids. The J segment lost 9 bases and the V segment lost 7 bases, leaving 11 bases of the junction unmatched. CDR3 DNA: TGCAGCGGCGAACCGGGACTAGGGAGTGAGCAGTTCTTC. Protein product: CSGEPGLGSEQFF.

The V and J genes are TRBV5-1 and TRBJ1-3; 11 bases line up with TRBD1. This CDR3 contains 16 residues. After removal of 3 bases from V and 0 bases from J, the junction contained 2 bases not matched to a gene. The V gene's germline CDR1 is SGHRS and CDR2 YFSETQ. CDR3 amino acids: CASSWTGGPSGNTIYF. For the CDR3, the DNA is TGCGCCAGCAGCTGGACAGGGGGCCCCTCTGGAAACACCATATATTTT.

The chain has TRBV19 and TRBJ2-1, with D uncertain. The germline V gene has CDR1 LNHDA and CDR2 SQIVND (reference sequence). V gave up 3 bases and J gave up 5 bases, with 8 bases separating them. The CDR3 spans 13 residues. CDR3 protein: CASSIRQDNEQFF. The DNA of the CDR3 is TGTGCCAGTAGTATTCGACAAGACAATGAGCAGTTCTTC. The full variable domain, with the rest looked up from reference TRBV19 and TRBJ2-1, is DGGITQSPKYLFRKEGQNVTLSCEQNLNHDAMYWYRQDPGQGLRLIYYSQIVNDFQKGDIAEGYSVSREKKESFPLTVTSAQKNPTAFYLCASSIRQDNEQFFGPGTRLTVL.

V usage is TRBV27 and J usage is TRBJ1-5; D possibly corresponds to TRBD1 (5 bases). Trimming took 6 bases from V and 8 from J, leaving 20 bases between them. Germline V gene data show CDR1 as MNHEY and CDR2 as SMNVEV (reference sequence). The CDR3 covers 15 residues. The CDR3 DNA sequence: TGTGCCAGCAGCCACGGCGGATTGGGGCCCGAGCCCCAGCATTTT. Translated, it gives CASSHGGLGPEPQHF.

The chain links TRBV18 to TRBJ2-5; a weak D match, TRBD2 (5 bases). This CDR3 comprises 15 residues. With 5 bases removed from V and 5 bases from J, the gap between germline ends came to 18 bases. The V gene's germline CDR1 is KGHSH and CDR2 LQKENI. CDR3 residues: CASSISSSWEETQYF. CDR3 nucleotides: TGTGCCAGCTCAATCAGCTCCTCCTGGGAGGAGACCCAGTACTTC. Supplemented by reference TRBV18 and TRBJ2-5, the full variable domain reads NAGVMQNPRHLVRRRGQEARLRCSPMKGHSHVYWYRQLPEEGLKFMVYLQKENIIDESGMPKERFSAEFPKEGPSILRIQQVVRGDSAAYFCASSISSSWEETQYFGPGTRLLVL.

V usage is TRBV7-9 and J usage is TRBJ1-2; no reliable D call. Germline V CDR1 and CDR2: SEHNR, FQNEAQ (reference sequence). This CDR3 contains 16 residues. The germline V and J ends were trimmed by 5 bases and 0 bases, with 16 bases remaining between them. The CDR3 DNA follows: TGTGCCAGCAGCCCCCCGGCGGGAGCTGCTAACTATGGCTACACCTTC. Encoded protein: CASSPPAGAANYGYTF.

The rearrangement joins TRBV2 to TRBJ2-3; perhaps TRBD1 as D (7 bases). This CDR3 contains 15 residues. CDR1 and CDR2 from the germline V gene are SNHLY and FYNNEI. The germline V and J ends were trimmed by 4 bases and 5 bases, with 16 bases remaining between them. The CDR3 sequence is CASSGAAGGIDTQYF. The CDR3 coding sequence is TGTGCCAGCAGTGGGGCAGCAGGGGGGATAGATACGCAGTATTTT.

In this sample, this clone turned up a few times. The V and J genes are TRBV5-1 and TRBJ1-1, with a weak D call TRBD1 (5 bases). The V gene lost 6 bases and the J gene lost 0 bases, with 15 bases spanning the gap. CDR1 is SGHRS, CDR2 YFSETQ, per germline. This CDR3 contains 15 residues. The CDR3: CASTADPGLNTEAFF. In nucleotides, the CDR3 is TGCGCCAGCACCGCCGACCCAGGGTTGAACACTGAAGCTTTCTTT.

DNA of the CDR3: TGTGCCAGTAGACCTCTGAGTGCAACTAATGAAAAACTGTTTTTT. Encoded protein: CASRPLSATNEKLFF. This chain links TRBV19 with TRBJ1-4; D not certain. This CDR3 region has 15 residues. Looked up from germline, CDR1 is LNHDA and CDR2 is SQIVND (reference sequence). V dropped 6 bases and J dropped 0 bases, with 11 bases sitting between them.

The CDR3 sequence is CAIGNRVLDPDHNEQFF. For the CDR3, the DNA is TGTGCCATCGGGAACAGGGTGTTAGACCCGGACCACAATGAGCAGTTCTTC. The V and J genes are TRBV10-3 and TRBJ2-1; tentative D call: TRBD1 (6 bases). Trimming shortened V by 8 bases and J by 5 bases, and 25 bases separated the two germline ends. From germline, CDR1 is ENHRY and CDR2 SYGVKD. The CDR3 is 17 residues long.

The rearrangement uses TRBV19 and TRBJ2-7; TRBD1 matches at 7 bases. V lost 6 bases and J lost 7; bases outside the gene matches: 12. Looked up from germline, CDR1 is LNHDA and CDR2 is SQIVND (reference sequence). There are 14 residues in the CDR3. This chain's CDR3 is CASRQGTAGLEQYF. The CDR3 nucleotides read TGTGCCAGTAGGCAAGGGACAGCAGGATTGGAGCAGTACTTC.

The V and J genes are TRBV7-2 and TRBJ2-7; 7 bases are a match to TRBD2. The junction had 4 bases not matched to a gene; V was cut back by 1 base and J by 1 base. Germline CDR1 is SGHTA and CDR2 is FQGNSA. The CDR3 sequence is 15 residues long. The CDR3 spells CASSLVPGGSYEQYF. The DNA of the CDR3 is TGTGCCAGCAGCTTAGTCCCGGGGGGATCCTACGAGCAGTACTTC.

The CDR3 DNA reads as TGTGCCAGCACCCCGGGGGGGGGAACAGATACGCAGTATTTT. This encodes CASTPGGGTDTQYF. V gene TRBV7-9 combines with J gene TRBJ2-3; 8 bases fit TRBD2. This CDR3 comprises 14 residues. Germline V CDR1 and CDR2: SEHNR, FQNEAQ (reference sequence). V shed 7 bases, J shed 3 bases, and the junction held 6 bases outside the gene matches.

V is TRBV7-6 and J is TRBJ2-5; D not certain. The V gene's germline CDR1 is SGHVS and CDR2 FNYEAQ. The CDR3 consists of 13 residues. V was cut by 5 bases and J by 5 bases, with 12 bases left in between. Here the CDR3 reads CASSTRQRETQYF. CDR3 bases: TGTGCCAGCAGCACCAGACAACGGGAGACCCAGTACTTC.

The J gene is TRBJ2-1, the V gene TRBV6-1, with D tentatively TRBD2 (5 bases). V dropped 8 bases and J dropped 9 bases, with 14 bases sitting between them. CDR1 is MNHNS, CDR2 SASEGT, per germline. The CDR3 has 12 residues. The DNA of the CDR3 is TGTGCCAGCTTGGCGGGCCATGGTGAGCAGTTCTTC. Protein product: CASLAGHGEQFF.

This rearrangement joins TRBV5-4 to TRBJ2-3, with 8 bases that match TRBD2. Germline values: CDR1 SGHNT, CDR2 YYREEE (reference sequence). J lost 2 bases, V lost 1 base, and 9 bases had no gene match. This CDR3 is 17 amino acids long. Here the CDR3 reads CASSLRGLAGTTDTQYF. The CDR3 nucleotides are TGTGCCAGCAGCTTGAGGGGATTAGCGGGGACCACAGATACGCAGTATTTT.

V is TRBV28 and J is TRBJ1-2; 10 bases map to TRBD1. V gave up 3 bases and J gave up 6 bases; unmatched junction bases: 16. Germline loops: CDR1 MDHEN, CDR2 SYDVKM. The CDR3 sequence is 18 residues long. CDR3 sequence reads: CASSFKPGQGPSKDGYTF. Written as DNA, the CDR3 is TGTGCCAGCAGTTTCAAACCGGGACAGGGGCCTTCGAAAGATGGCTACACCTTC.

The J gene is TRBJ2-3, the V gene TRBV9; no firm D call. The V end lost 0 bases, the J end lost 1 base, and 3 bases lay between the germline ends. The germline V gene encodes CDR1 SGDLS and CDR2 YYNGEE. The CDR3 has 13 amino acids. Written as DNA, the CDR3 is TGTGCCAGCAGCGTAGGAGGCACAGATACGCAGTATTTT. Its protein product is CASSVGGTDTQYF.

This sequence joins TRBV7-2 and TRBJ1-5, with 9 bases matching TRBD1. CDR1 SGHTA and CDR2 FQGNSA come from the germline V gene. The length of the CDR3 is 15 residues. Unmatched junction bases numbered 5, after V lost 4 bases and J lost 4 bases. The CDR3 DNA reads TGTGCCAGCAGCTCCACAGGGGGCCTAAATCAGCCCCAGCATTTT. Translated: CASSSTGGLNQPQHF.

The chain combines TRBV25-1 with TRBJ1-2, with D possibly matching TRBD1 (6 bases). The CDR3 is made up of 14 amino acids. CDR1 is MGHDK, CDR2 SYGVNS, per germline. The germline V and J ends were trimmed by 6 bases and 4 bases, with 15 bases remaining between them. The CDR3 sequence is CASRAPGHSYGYTF. DNA of the CDR3: TGTGCCAGCAGAGCCCCGGGACATAGCTATGGCTACACCTTC.

This sequence joins TRBV5-1 and TRBJ2-1; TRBD2 might be the D (5 bases). The V end lost 0 bases, the J end lost 0 bases, and 7 bases lay between the germline ends. CDR3 length: 15 residues. Germline values: CDR1 SGHRS, CDR2 YFSETQ. The CDR3 reads CASSLDGDSYNEQFF. The CDR3 DNA is TGCGCCAGCAGCTTGGACGGGGACTCCTACAATGAGCAGTTCTTC.

This chain links TRBV19 with TRBJ2-5; TRBD2 matches at 7 bases. This CDR3 spans 14 amino acids. From germline, CDR1 is LNHDA and CDR2 SQIVND (reference sequence). The junction had 10 bases not matched to a gene; V was cut back by 5 bases and J by 7 bases. CDR3 nucleotides: TGTGCCAGTAGTTCGGCTAGCGGATCAGGGACCCAGTACTTC. Translation: CASSSASGSGTQYF.

The chain links TRBV6-5 to TRBJ1-4; D gene unclear. The CDR3 sequence is 13 residues long. Deletions cut 2 bases from V and 5 bases from J, with 6 bases between. Germline assignment: CDR1 MNHEY and CDR2 SVGAGI. The CDR3 region is CASSYNGNEKLFF. The CDR3 DNA is TGTGCCAGCAGTTACAACGGGAATGAAAAACTGTTTTTT.

V and J are TRBV12-5 and TRBJ1-5; D remains unclear. This CDR3 comprises 13 residues. Germline V CDR1 and CDR2: LGHNT, FRNRAP. V lost 0 bases and J lost 4, with 4 bases in between. Written as DNA, the CDR3 is TGTGCTAGTGGTTTGGTCTTGAATCAGCCCCAGCATTTT. Its protein product is CASGLVLNQPQHF.